This TCR beta chain was recovered during a study of cytomegalovirus exposure and HLA in healthy donors. Germline CDR1 and CDR2: MNHEY and SVGAGI. Trimming took 4 bases from V and 4 from J, leaving 13 bases between them. The CDR3 covers 14 residues. Only one count was recorded for this clone. TCRdb keeps only in-frame clones here, not all; method: immunoSEQ multiplex PCR. The table has under 200,000 clones, 75% to 90% seen once. This chain uses TRBV6-5 with TRBJ2-5, with a tentative D call TRBD2 (6 bases). Specimen: PBMCs. The receptor was derived from a woman aged 18-35 years in good health and CMV-seronegative. DNA for the CDR3: TGTGCCAGCAGTTTTACCCAGGAGGGAGAGACCCAGTACTTC. Translation gives CASSFTQEGETQYF.